The entry that follows covers one T cell receptor (beta chain) sequence. No antigen is known for it. The study ran its PCR with 60 Vbeta and 13 Jbeta primers. Libraries were prepared by immunoSEQ multiplex PCR; TCRdb keeps only in-frame clonotypes and omits some of them. The data show about 190,000 clones, with roughly four fifths seen just once and 10% held by the top ten. These data belong to a study of cytomegalovirus exposure and HLA in healthy donors. Study-level results: Earlier results showed most TCR beta V segments being productive about 87% or about 30% of the time. TCR beta V- and J-gene trimming was later associated with a missense DCLRE1C variant. Several of the most significant clusters appeared, in a later analysis, to be linked to common viral pathogens. Accurate prediction of most subjects' HLA-A and HLA-B alleles from TCR beta sequences was reported.

The sequence derives from a woman aged 45-59 years in good health and CMV-seropositive. The sample comprised PBMCs.

The CDR3 protein is CASSPRPGGTYEQYF. In nucleotides, the CDR3 is TGTGCCAGCTCACCGAGGCCAGGGGGGACCTACGAGCAGTACTTC. This rearrangement joins TRBV18 to TRBJ2-7, with a tentative D call TRBD1 (7 bases). In germline, CDR1 is KGHSH, CDR2 LQKENI. V shed 3 bases and J shed 2 bases, with 14 bases lying between them. This CDR3 has 15 residues. Looking up the rest from reference TRBV18 and TRBJ2-7 gives the full variable domain: NAGVMQNPRHLVRRRGQEARLRCSPMKGHSHVYWYRQLPEEGLKFMVYLQKENIIDESGMPKERFSAEFPKEGPSILRIQQVVRGDSAAYFCASSPRPGGTYEQYFGPGTRLTVT.